These 29 T cell receptor beta chains were all obtained from the same sample, sequenced in a study of blood T cell repertoires in COVID-19. Profiling relied on immunoSEQ multiplex PCR, and the TCRdb table lists in-frame clones only, not all of them. The repertoire holds about 130,000 clones, with roughly 80% as singletons. The sample taken for sequencing was PBMCs or T cells enriched from blood (not recorded which). These receptors were collected from a man aged 45-65 years who had recovered from COVID-19.

This clone was counted only a few times. The rearrangement uses TRBV9 and TRBJ1-6, with TRBD1 matching 10 bases. Germline CDR1 reads SGDLS; CDR2 reads YYNGEE. Trimming removed 0 bases from V and 8 bases from J; junction bases left unmatched: 2. The CDR3 is made up of 15 amino acids. The CDR3 bases are TGTGCCAGCAGCGTAGGTGGGACAGGGGATTCACCCCTCCACTTT. Its protein is CASSVGGTGDSPLHF.

The CDR3 nucleotides are TGTGCCAGCAGTTCCGGGACACACTATGGCTACACCTTC. Translated: CASSSGTHYGYTF. The chain has TRBV28 and TRBJ1-2; weak D call: TRBD1 (6 bases). The CDR3 length is 13 residues. Germline CDR1 and CDR2: MDHEN and SYDVKM. V lost 4 bases and J lost 3, with 9 bases in between.

The rearrangement joins TRBV5-4 to TRBJ2-7; maybe TRBD2 (7 bases). Germline V gene data show CDR1 as SGHNT and CDR2 as YYREEE (reference sequence). CDR3 length: 20 residues. V lost 3 bases and J lost 6, with 34 bases in between. Written as DNA, the CDR3 is TGTGCCAGCAGCTCCGGGCGGGGGCAGGGGCCGCATGGGCCCCCCTCCGAGCAGTACTTC. It translates to CASSSGRGQGPHGPPSEQYF.

This clone was seen just once. The CDR3 DNA reads as TGTGCCAGCAGACCTACAGGGTACGATTCACCCCTCCACTTT. Protein product: CASRPTGYDSPLHF. This chain links TRBV27 with TRBJ1-6; maybe TRBD1 (6 bases). CDR1 MNHEY and CDR2 SMNVEV come from the germline V gene (reference sequence). V was clipped by 6 bases and J by 8 bases, with 14 bases between them. There are 14 residues in the CDR3.

The rearrangement uses TRBV5-1 and TRBJ2-5, with TRBD2 matching over 8 bases. The CDR3 spans 15 residues. The junction had 10 bases not matched to a gene; V was cut back by 5 bases and J by 4 bases. Germline V gene sequence: CDR1 SGHRS, CDR2 YFSETQ. The CDR3 here is CASSDGLAALETQYF. The DNA for the CDR3 is TGCGCCAGCAGTGATGGACTAGCAGCGCTAGAGACCCAGTACTTC.

V and J are TRBV9 and TRBJ2-3, with a weak D call TRBD2 (7 bases). Germline V gene sequence: CDR1 SGDLS, CDR2 YYNGEE. V was pared by 0 bases and J by 4 bases, with 18 bases between. The CDR3 has 17 residues. The CDR3 loop reads CASSVVGGGIRADTQYF. The DNA for the CDR3 is TGTGCCAGCAGCGTAGTAGGGGGAGGGATCAGGGCAGATACGCAGTATTTT.

V gene TRBV6-5 combines with J gene TRBJ2-1, with TRBD2 identical over 13 bases. CDR1 is MNHEY and CDR2 is SVGAGI in the germline V gene. Losses at the gene ends were 7 bases for V and 7 bases for J; bases not matched to a gene: 1. The CDR3 runs to 13 residues. The CDR3 sequence: CASTLAGGNEQFF. DNA of the CDR3: TGTGCCAGCACACTAGCGGGGGGGAATGAGCAGTTCTTC.

This clone was recorded only once. V usage is TRBV7-2 and J usage is TRBJ2-5; TRBD2 aligns across 9 bases. Germline CDR1 reads SGHTA; CDR2 reads FQGNSA. Trimming at V came to 10 bases and at J to 6 bases, leaving 12 bases not matched to a gene. The CDR3 is 14 amino acids. The CDR3 loop is CANSLSGGPQTQYF. For the CDR3, the DNA is TGTGCCAACTCTTTAAGCGGGGGGCCACAGACCCAGTACTTC.

This clone occurred a few times. The chain has TRBV7-9 and TRBJ2-7, with TRBD1 matching 8 bases. The V gene end was trimmed by 0 bases and the J gene end by 6 bases; junction bases not matched to a gene: 4. This CDR3 comprises 14 residues. Per germline, CDR1 SEHNR and CDR2 FQNEAQ (reference sequence). CDR3 nucleotide sequence: TGTGCCAGCAGCTTAGCTTCGACAGGGGTCGAGCAGTACTTC. Protein sequence: CASSLASTGVEQYF.

The chain combines TRBV15 with TRBJ1-2; D ambiguous. This CDR3 is 15 amino acids long. Trimming pared 0 bases from V and 4 bases from J, leaving 12 bases between. The germline V gene encodes CDR1 LNHNV and CDR2 YYDKDF (reference sequence). DNA of the CDR3: TGTGCCACCAGCAGAGATTCCGGTCTTGGCTATGGCTACACCTTC. As protein: CATSRDSGLGYGYTF.

This chain links TRBV19 with TRBJ1-4; 9 nucleotides agree with TRBD1. The CDR3 is 15 amino acids. Germline V CDR1 and CDR2: LNHDA, SQIVND (reference sequence). The trim removed 6 bases at V and 10 bases at J, leaving 12 bases unmatched. CDR3 sequence: CASRGEGTGSGKLFF. CDR3 in DNA: TGTGCCAGTAGGGGGGAAGGGACAGGGAGTGGAAAACTGTTTTTT.

This clone was found once. This sequence joins TRBV11-2 and TRBJ1-2; TRBD1 matches at 7 bases. Germline V gene lookup returns CDR1 SGHAT and CDR2 FQNNGV. The V and J ends lost 0 bases and 3 bases, in that order; junction bases with no gene match: 4. The CDR3 is 15 amino acids. CDR3 nucleotide sequence: TGTGCCAGCAGCTTAGATGGTACAGGGGACTATGGCTACACCTTC. This gives the protein CASSLDGTGDYGYTF. The variable domain in full, with the rest retrieved from reference TRBV11-2 and TRBJ1-2, is EAGVAQSPRYKIIEKRQSVAFWCNPISGHATLYWYQQILGQGPKLLIQFQNNGVVDDSQLPKDRFSAERLKGVDSTLKIQPAKLEDSAVYLCASSLDGTGDYGYTFGSGTRLTVV.

The V and J genes are TRBV4-2 and TRBJ2-5; D not resolved. CDR1 is LGHNA and CDR2 is YNFKEQ in the germline V gene. V was pared by 0 bases and J by 2 bases, with 10 bases between. CDR3 length equals 15 residues. The CDR3 reads CASSQEWQPQETQYF. Written as DNA, the CDR3 is TGTGCCAGCAGCCAAGAATGGCAACCACAAGAGACCCAGTACTTC.

This rearrangement joins TRBV28 to TRBJ1-6; weak D call: TRBD1 (6 bases). Germline V lookup: CDR1 MDHEN, CDR2 SYDVKM. The CDR3 spans 16 residues. Trimming cost V 6 bases and J 8 bases, with 20 bases left between them. The CDR3 nucleotides are TGTGCCAGCAGCTCCCGTAGACAGGCATTATATTCACCCCTCCACTTT. Amino acid sequence: CASSSRRQALYSPLHF.

V and J are TRBV12-5 and TRBJ1-3; D uncertain. Germline loops: CDR1 LGHNT, CDR2 FRNRAP. Trimming cost V 0 bases and J 0 bases, with 9 bases left between them. The CDR3 runs to 16 residues. CDR3 sequence: CASGLVLSGSGNTIYF. The DNA for the CDR3 is TGTGCTAGTGGTTTGGTATTGAGTGGCTCTGGAAACACCATATATTTT.

This chain links TRBV7-8 with TRBJ2-3; 9 nucleotides agree with TRBD1. Germline V CDR1 and CDR2: SGHVS, FQNEAQ. CDR3 size: 15 residues. Trimming cost V 5 bases and J 3 bases; bases outside gene matches: 6. The CDR3 nucleotides are TGTGCCAGCAGCCCCCGGGACAGGGCGACAGATACGCAGTATTTT. Its protein product is CASSPRDRATDTQYF. Filled out from reference TRBV7-8 and TRBJ2-3, the complete variable domain reads GAGVSQSPRYKVAKRGQDVALRCDPISGHVSLFWYQQALGQGPEFLTYFQNEAQLDKSGLPSDRFFAERPEGSVSTLKIQRTQQEDSAVYLCASSPRDRATDTQYFGPGTRLTVL.

This chain joins TRBV7-2 and TRBJ1-6; D call uncertain. There are 16 residues in the CDR3. The germline CDR1 and CDR2 sequences are SGHTA and FQGNSA. The V end lost 2 bases, the J end lost 9 bases, and 17 bases lay between the germline ends. The CDR3 loop reads CASSLKFRETGSPLHF. In nucleotides, the CDR3 is TGTGCCAGCAGCTTAAAGTTCCGGGAAACGGGTTCACCCCTCCACTTT.

This sequence joins TRBV19 and TRBJ1-6; 7 bases fit TRBD1. The CDR3 is 13 amino acids. V was clipped by 5 bases and J by 6 bases; unmatched bases: 1. Germline lookup yields CDR1 LNHDA and CDR2 SQIVND (reference sequence). CDR3 nucleotide sequence: TGTGCCAGTAGTCGACAGGGTAATTCACCCCTCCACTTT. It encodes CASSRQGNSPLHF.

The genes are TRBV19 and TRBJ1-5; TRBD1 aligns across 7 bases. The germline gives CDR1 LNHDA, CDR2 SQIVND (reference sequence). Trimming took 4 bases from V and 6 from J; bases not matched to a gene: 9. This CDR3 has 15 residues. The CDR3 is CASSTPTGASQPQHF. The CDR3 DNA is TGTGCCAGTAGTACCCCTACAGGGGCCAGTCAGCCCCAGCATTTT. Filled out from reference TRBV19 and TRBJ1-5, the complete variable domain reads DGGITQSPKYLFRKEGQNVTLSCEQNLNHDAMYWYRQDPGQGLRLIYYSQIVNDFQKGDIAEGYSVSREKKESFPLTVTSAQKNPTAFYLCASSTPTGASQPQHFGDGTRLSIL.

The genes are TRBV5-4 and TRBJ2-1; D unclear. The germline gives CDR1 SGHNT, CDR2 YYREEE (reference sequence). The ends were cut back, 5 bases at V and 4 bases at J, with 16 bases in the middle. The CDR3 length is 15 residues. The DNA for the CDR3 is TGTGCCAGCAGTCGTGTGGCAGAGGCATACAATGAGCAGTTCTTC. Translation gives CASSRVAEAYNEQFF. Looking up the rest from reference TRBV5-4 and TRBJ2-1 gives the full variable domain: ETGVTQSPTHLIKTRGQQVTLRCSSQSGHNTVSWYQQALGQGPQFIFQYYREEENGRGNFPPRFSGLQFPNYSSELNVNALELDDSALYLCASSRVAEAYNEQFFGPGTRLTVL.

This chain joins TRBV5-1 and TRBJ2-7; tentative D call: TRBD1 (6 bases). The CDR3 is 15 residues long. The V end was cut by 2 bases, the J end by 1 base, with 13 bases between. Germline lookup yields CDR1 SGHRS and CDR2 YFSETQ. The CDR3 DNA reads as TGCGCCAGCAGCTTAAACAGGGTGGGATCCTACGAGCAGTACTTC. Protein sequence: CASSLNRVGSYEQYF.

The chain is built from TRBV7-2 and TRBJ1-2; 9 nucleotides align to TRBD1. With V trimmed by 4 bases and J by 4 bases, 7 bases remained unmatched. Germline-derived CDR1 and CDR2 are SGHTA and FQGNSA. The CDR3 covers 15 residues. The CDR3 nucleotides read TGTGCCAGCAGCTCAATCCAGACAGGGGGCTATGGCTACACCTTC. It is translated as CASSSIQTGGYGYTF.

This clone appeared once. The chain has TRBV5-1 and TRBJ2-1; the match to TRBD1 covers 10 bases. Germline V gene lookup returns CDR1 SGHRS and CDR2 YFSETQ. The CDR3 runs to 14 residues. Losses at the gene ends were 0 bases for V and 8 bases for J; bases not matched to a gene: 2. The CDR3 spells CASSLGDRGHEQFF. The CDR3 nucleotides are TGCGCCAGCAGCTTGGGGGACAGGGGTCATGAGCAGTTCTTC.

The rearrangement uses TRBV30 and TRBJ2-6, with TRBD1 matching over 9 bases. Germline loops: CDR1 GTSNPN, CDR2 SVGIG (reference sequence). Trimming at V came to 2 bases and at J to 2 bases, leaving 1 base not matched to a gene. This CDR3 spans 15 amino acids. CDR3 nucleotide sequence: TGTGCCTGGAGTACAGGGGGCGCTGGGGCCAACGTCCTGACTTTC. This gives the protein CAWSTGGAGANVLTF. Full variable domain (remainder filled in from reference TRBV30 and TRBJ2-6): SQTIHQWPATLVQPVGSPLSLECTVEGTSNPNLYWYRQAAGRGLQLLFYSVGIGQISSEVPQNLSASRPQDRQFILSSKKLLLSDSGFYLCAWSTGGAGANVLTFGAGSRLTVL.

The chain couples TRBV7-9 to TRBJ1-1; D is unclear. Germline lookup yields CDR1 SEHNR and CDR2 FQNEAQ (reference sequence). Trimming shortened V by 2 bases and J by 4 bases, and 11 bases separated the two germline ends. The CDR3 runs to 14 residues. CDR3 in DNA: TGTGCCAGCAGCTTACATGGCCCCAGCACTGAAGCTTTCTTT. It is translated as CASSLHGPSTEAFF.

This rearrangement joins TRBV4-3 to TRBJ1-5; 9 bases align to TRBD1. Germline CDR1 and CDR2: LGHNA and YSLEER. CDR3 size: 15 residues. Unmatched junction bases numbered 6, after V lost 3 bases and J lost 6 bases. CDR3 bases: TGCGCCAGCAGCCAGGGAACAGGGGGCACTCAGCCCCAGCATTTT. Translation: CASSQGTGGTQPQHF.

This chain uses TRBV7-2 with TRBJ1-1, with D tentatively TRBD1 (6 bases). CDR3 length: 12 residues. V lost 1 base to trimming and J lost 8 bases, with 8 bases between them. Germline V lookup: CDR1 SGHTA, CDR2 FQGNSA. CDR3 DNA: TGTGCCAGCAGCTTAGGGACAGAAGAAGCTTTCTTT. Amino acid sequence: CASSLGTEEAFF.

The chain has TRBV5-6 and TRBJ2-2, with TRBD2 as a possible D gene (5 bases). The CDR3 is made up of 15 amino acids. Germline CDR1 and CDR2: SGHDT and YYEEEE. V gave up 0 bases and J gave up 4 bases, with 10 bases separating them. This CDR3 is CASSLAGFGTGELFF. The CDR3 DNA sequence: TGTGCCAGCAGCTTGGCGGGGTTCGGCACCGGGGAGCTGTTTTTT.

Only a few counts were recorded for this clone. The chain combines TRBV6-5 with TRBJ1-2, with D possibly matching TRBD1 (5 bases). This CDR3 spans 13 amino acids. V was cut by 8 bases and J by 7 bases, with 17 bases left in between. Germline V gene lookup returns CDR1 MNHEY and CDR2 SVGAGI. CDR3 nucleotide sequence: TGTGCCAGCTTGGGTGAAGGGGAGGCTGGCTACACCTTC. It is translated as CASLGEGEAGYTF.